Shown below are 4 T cell receptor beta chains from a single sample sequenced in a study of T cells in localized non-small cell lung cancer. The assay was immunoSEQ multiplex PCR, and TCRdb's table has in-frame clones only and misses some. The table includes 750 to 1,000 clones, about 20% detected once. The sample here was normal lung tissue next to the tumor, taken before any cancer treatment. The receptors stem from a male donor older than 55 with stage II squamous cell lung carcinoma.

The V call is TRBV12-5, the J call TRBJ2-1; the D gene is possibly TRBD2 (6 bases). Looked up from germline, CDR1 is LGHNT and CDR2 is FRNRAP. The CDR3 is 15 residues long. V lost 6 bases and J 4 bases, leaving 16 bases between the germline ends. CDR3 region: CASGIGTYPYNEQFF. CDR3 DNA sequence: TGTGCTAGTGGAATTGGGACTTACCCTTACAATGAGCAGTTCTTC.

This clone has more than one count but fewer than ten. This rearrangement joins TRBV29-1 to TRBJ2-3, with D tentatively TRBD1 (6 bases). In germline, CDR1 is SQVTM, CDR2 ANQGSEA. V lost 7 bases and J lost 0, with 14 bases in between. CDR3 length: 14 amino acids. The CDR3 nucleotides read TGCAGCGCCGAGGGGGACCCTAGCACAGATACGCAGTATTTT. Translation: CSAEGDPSTDTQYF.

In DNA form, the CDR3 reads TGTGCCAGCAGCCAATCGGTATTCGACTTCGCTAACTATGGCTACACCTTC. Translating it yields CASSQSVFDFANYGYTF. This chain links TRBV16 with TRBJ1-2; D gene unclear. Germline assignment: CDR1 KGHSY and CDR2 FQNENV. Between the trimmed V and J ends, which lost 0 bases and 0 bases, there was a span of 14 bases. This CDR3 is built from 17 residues. Looking up the rest from reference TRBV16 and TRBJ1-2 gives the full variable domain: GEEVAQTPKHLVRGEGQKAKLYCAPIKGHSYVFWYQQVLKNEFKFLISFQNENVFDETGMPKERFSAKCLPNSPCSLEIQATKLEDSAVYFCASSQSVFDFANYGYTFGSGTRLTVV.

The chain joins TRBV19 to TRBJ1-1, with D possibly TRBD1 on 6 matching bases. CDR1 and CDR2 (germline): LNHDA, SQIVND (reference sequence). With 3 bases removed from V and 2 bases from J, the gap between germline ends came to 10 bases. The length of the CDR3 is 14 residues. In nucleotides, the CDR3 is TGTGCCAGTAGTATCGGGGGGGCTAACACTGAAGCTTTCTTT. This codes for CASSIGGANTEAFF.